The clone carrying this T cell receptor (beta chain) was picked up a small number of times. Its antigen is not identified. The sample is drawn from a study of T cells in Graves' hyperthyroidism and ophthalmopathy. Study in general: It was at initial diagnosis, before any treatment, that peripheral blood was collected. Study-level findings and limits: Onset of ophthalmopathy came a median approximately 6.5 months after the model predicted it.

Authors of the study amplified TCR beta CDR3 regions from RNA transcripts. First-round RT-PCR of the TCR CDR3 relied on the HTBI primer set. TCRdb ran MiXCR on the multiplex PCR reads and lists one entry per CDR3 protein. The repertoire holds a few hundred thousand distinct CDR3 sequences, 17% seen once, with around 17% in the top ten. CDR1 and CDR2 from the germline V gene are SGDLS and YYNGEE. The CDR3 has 15 amino acids. J gave up 1 base and V 3 bases, and 6 bases lay outside the gene matches. Sequencing used blood. This TCR derives from a woman under 30 with Graves' ophthalmopathy. V and J are TRBV9 and TRBJ2-5; 7 bases are shared with TRBD1. The CDR3 is CASSAGQDPQETQYF. CDR3 nucleotide sequence: TGTGCCAGCAGCGCTGGACAGGATCCCCAAGAGACCCAGTACTTC.